The clone carrying this T cell receptor beta chain was picked up a small number of times. As yet, its antigen is unknown. CDR1 is DFQATT and CDR2 is SNEGSKA in the germline V gene (reference sequence). The V end was cut by 0 bases, the J end by 13 bases, with 18 bases between. The CDR3 contains 13 residues. The sample belongs to a study of identical twins. Broader study findings: There was an excess of low generation probability in the out-of-frame alpha sequences that twins shared. Weaker excess twin sharing was seen among beta out-of-frame sequences.

TCRdb redid the calling of the 5' RACE reads with MiXCR, one entry per CDR3 protein. The sample shows around 220,000 distinct CDR3 sequences, about 14% of them seen only once. The sample was memory (CD45RO+) T cells sorted from blood. The chain carries TRBV20-1 and TRBJ1-2; D possibly corresponds to TRBD1 (6 bases). The receptor was derived from a woman aged 18-29 years in good health. CDR3: CSARDPNNRDFTF. CDR3 bases: TGCAGTGCTAGAGATCCCAATAACAGGGACTTCACCTTC.